Shown below are 10 T cell receptor beta chains from a single sample sequenced in a study of T cell responses to AZD1222 COVID-19 vaccine. Clones were sequenced by immunoSEQ multiplex PCR, and TCRdb holds only the in-frame ones, with some missing. Of under 170,000 clones listed, roughly 92% were seen once; the top ten hold roughly 1.2%. The sequenced sample was peripheral blood, obtained on day 0 of AZD1222 vaccination. These receptor sequences come from an adult in good health.

The chain is built from TRBV5-5 and TRBJ2-7, with 7 nucleotides matching TRBD1. Losses at the gene ends were 4 bases for V and 6 bases for J; bases not matched to a gene: 4. This CDR3 has 12 amino acids. From germline, CDR1 is SGHKS and CDR2 YYEKEE (reference sequence). CDR3 protein: CASSPTGVEQYV. Here the CDR3 DNA reads TGTGCCAGCAGCCCAACAGGGGTCGAGCAGTACGTC.

DNA of the CDR3: TGTGCCAGCAGTTACTCGTTTCCAGGGGGAGCTTTCTTT. Translation gives CASSYSFPGGAFF. The gene calls are TRBV6-5 and TRBJ1-1, with TRBD1 matching over 7 bases. Per germline, CDR1 MNHEY and CDR2 SVGAGI. The CDR3 totals 13 residues. J gave up 10 bases and V 0 bases, and 5 bases lay outside the gene matches.

V is TRBV28 and J is TRBJ2-4, with D perhaps matching TRBD1 or TRBD2 (6 bases each). In germline, CDR1 is MDHEN, CDR2 SYDVKM. V was pared by 3 bases and J by 3 bases, with 15 bases between. The CDR3 is made up of 16 amino acids. CDR3 DNA: TGTGCCAGCAGTTTTCGTGGGGGGCTTGGCAAAAACATTCAGTACTTC. It yields the protein CASSFRGGLGKNIQYF.

This clone has a handful of counts. This rearrangement joins TRBV15 to TRBJ1-1; 7 positions agree with TRBD1. The CDR3 covers 16 residues. The V segment lost 1 base and the J segment 5 bases; nucleotides outside the gene matches: 10. Germline values: CDR1 LNHNV, CDR2 YYDKDF (reference sequence). CDR3 in amino acids: CATSRAGQAVGTEAFF. In nucleotides, the CDR3 is TGTGCCACCAGCAGAGCCGGACAGGCCGTCGGGACTGAAGCTTTCTTT.

The chain links TRBV5-6 to TRBJ1-2; a possible D gene is TRBD1 (6 bases). The V end lost 5 bases, the J end lost 3 bases, and 8 bases lay between the germline ends. Germline lookup yields CDR1 SGHDT and CDR2 YYEEEE. This CDR3 comprises 12 residues. The CDR3 sequence is CASSPGDYGYTF. For the CDR3, the DNA is TGTGCCAGCAGTCCAGGGGACTATGGCTACACCTTC.

The rearrangement uses TRBV6-9 and TRBJ2-7; D may be TRBD1 (5 bases). This CDR3 is 16 amino acids long. Germline assignment: CDR1 MNHGY and CDR2 SVAAGI. The germline V and J ends were trimmed by 2 bases and 5 bases, with 19 bases remaining between them. In DNA form, the CDR3 reads TGTGCCAGCAGTTATCCGGCCGTTAGGGGTGTACACGAGCAGTACGTC. Translation: CASSYPAVRGVHEQYV.

This chain connects TRBV5-6 to TRBJ1-2; TRBD1 matches 7 bases. There are 15 residues in the CDR3. V was pared by 1 base and J by 4 bases, with 7 bases of the junction left unmatched. Germline lookup yields CDR1 SGHDT and CDR2 YYEEEE. CDR3 sequence: CASSLRRGPRYGYTF. CDR3 coding DNA: TGTGCCAGCAGCTTGCGGAGGGGGCCCCGCTATGGCTACACCTTC.

The chain links TRBV25-1 to TRBJ1-4, with D hard to call. The CDR3 loop spans 13 amino acids. From germline, CDR1 is MGHDK and CDR2 SYGVNS. V lost 8 bases and J 2 bases, leaving 9 bases between the germline ends. CDR3 nucleotides: TGTGCCAGCGTCGGAGGCACTAATGAAAAACTGTTTTTT. Its protein product is CASVGGTNEKLFF.

The chain has TRBV30 and TRBJ2-3; 11 bases are shared with TRBD2. Looked up from germline, CDR1 is GTSNPN and CDR2 is SVGIG (reference sequence). The CDR3 length is 20 residues. Trimming cost V 6 bases and J 1 base; bases outside gene matches: 21. CDR3 coding DNA: TGTGCCTGCTCCGTCGGTGGGCTAGCGGGAGGAATCAGGGGCACAGATACGCAGTATTTT. Protein sequence: CACSVGGLAGGIRGTDTQYF.

This clone was detected only a few times. The rearrangement links TRBV28 to TRBJ1-2; no definite D call. CDR3 size: 12 residues. Trimming left V 6 bases short and J 5 bases short, with 10 bases between. CDR1 MDHEN and CDR2 SYDVKM come from the germline V gene. CDR3 region: CASSRTDYGYTF. The CDR3 DNA follows: TGTGCCAGCAGCCGGACGGATTATGGCTACACCTTC.